This entry features one TCR beta chain sequence. Sequenced by immunoSEQ multiplex PCR; TCRdb stores in-frame clones only, minus some. The profile shows about 120,000 clones, about 87% of them singletons. These data belong to a study of control samples from healthy donors and cancer patients. V lost 4 bases and J lost 0, with 22 bases in between. The V gene's germline CDR1 is SGHTA and CDR2 FQGNSA. The CDR3 length is 19 residues. The specimen was blood. The TCR comes from a man aged 30-40 years in good health. The chain carries TRBV7-2 and TRBJ1-3, with unresolved D. The CDR3 DNA reads as TGTGCCAGCAGCTACAACCTAGGCAGGACGAGGATCTCTGGAAACACCATATATTTT. This gives the protein CASSYNLGRTRISGNTIYF.